These 28 T cell receptor beta chains were all obtained from the same sample, sequenced in a study of beta chain features in type 1 diabetes. Study-level findings and limits: For Type 1 diabetes patients, all four CD4+ subsets carried TCRB CDR3s that were moderately but significantly shorter.

For these receptors, no antigen is known. Every bit of the isolated RNA underwent reverse transcription, so sequencing read expressed TCRB transcripts. This table comes from immunoSEQ multiplex PCR, and its TCRdb copy is limited to in-frame clones, with some not included. The profile shows 300,000 to 450,000 clones, roughly 12% of them singletons. Sequenced input: naive CD4+ T cells from blood. These receptors all come from a woman between 18 and 29 years old with type 1 diabetes.

This clone was counted only a few times. The chain carries TRBV19 and TRBJ1-5; no clear D. Germline values: CDR1 LNHDA, CDR2 SQIVND (reference sequence). Between the trimmed V and J ends, which lost 3 bases and 3 bases, there was a span of 12 bases. The CDR3 is made up of 15 amino acids. CDR3 nucleotide sequence: TGTGCCAGTAGTATTACTGACATCAACAATCAGCCCCAGCATTTT. Its protein product is CASSITDINNQPQHF.

The chain has TRBV7-3 and TRBJ2-2; a weak D match, TRBD1 (6 bases). CDR1 is SGHTA, CDR2 FQGTGA, per germline. V shed 8 bases and J shed 7 bases, with 11 bases lying between them. The CDR3 spans 12 residues. CDR3 protein: CASGRGNGELFF. The CDR3 DNA follows: TGTGCCAGCGGAAGGGGGAACGGGGAGCTGTTTTTT.

This clone was recorded a few times. The chain joins TRBV19 to TRBJ1-5; no reliable D call. This CDR3 is built from 13 residues. Trimming removed 3 bases from V and 7 bases from J, with 10 bases in between. Germline CDR1 is LNHDA and CDR2 is SQIVND (reference sequence). This CDR3 reads CASSMTVRQPQHF. The DNA for the CDR3 is TGTGCCAGTAGTATGACGGTGAGGCAGCCCCAGCATTTT.

The V and J genes are TRBV28 and TRBJ2-7; tentative D call: TRBD1 (5 bases). There are 12 residues in the CDR3. The V gene's germline CDR1 is MDHEN and CDR2 SYDVKM. Trimming took off 3 bases at V and 8 bases at J, with 11 bases between the two ends. The CDR3 reads CASSFGTGQQYF. In nucleotides, the CDR3 is TGTGCCAGCAGTTTCGGTACAGGACAGCAGTACTTC.

The V call is TRBV18, the J call TRBJ2-1, with 8 positions matching TRBD2. V shed 0 bases, J shed 8 bases, and the junction held 3 bases outside the gene matches. The CDR3 is 14 amino acids. CDR1 and CDR2 (germline): KGHSH, LQKENI. The CDR3 sequence: CASSPPGLVDEQFF. In nucleotides, the CDR3 is TGTGCCAGCTCACCACCGGGACTAGTCGATGAGCAGTTCTTC.

In DNA, the CDR3 is TGTGCCTGGAGTGTAGGAGGGGATGGCTACGAGCAGTACTTC. Encoded protein: CAWSVGGDGYEQYF. V gene TRBV30 combines with J gene TRBJ2-7, with D maybe TRBD2 (6 bases). Per germline, CDR1 GTSNPN and CDR2 SVGIG (reference sequence). The V and J ends lost 0 bases and 3 bases respectively, with 12 bases between them. The length of the CDR3 is 14 residues.

This chain joins TRBV6-6 and TRBJ1-2; the match to TRBD1 covers 7 bases. This CDR3 has 12 amino acids. Germline values: CDR1 MNHNY, CDR2 SVGAGI (reference sequence). J lost 8 bases, V lost 6 bases, and 6 bases had no gene match. The CDR3 DNA is TGTGCCAGCAGCAACAGGGGAGGAGGCTACACCTTC. Encoded protein: CASSNRGGGYTF.

The rearrangement links TRBV4-1 to TRBJ2-2; unclear D gene. The germline V gene encodes CDR1 MGHRA and CDR2 YSYEKL. Trimming shortened V by 4 bases and J by 4 bases, and 7 bases separated the two germline ends. The CDR3 loop spans 13 amino acids. CDR3 DNA: TGCGCCAGCAGCCCCTTGTTCACCGGGGAGCTGTTTTTT. It yields the protein CASSPLFTGELFF.

The chain links TRBV4-1 to TRBJ2-7; D might be TRBD1 (6 bases). The CDR3 is made up of 13 amino acids. Between the trimmed V and J ends, which lost 4 bases and 5 bases, there was a span of 12 bases. Germline CDR1 reads MGHRA; CDR2 reads YSYEKL. The CDR3 loop is CASSPPGAHEQYF. The CDR3 bases are TGCGCCAGCAGCCCCCCAGGGGCCCACGAGCAGTACTTC.

This clone was detected a few times. V gene TRBV9 combines with J gene TRBJ2-5; TRBD2 matches 10 bases. J was trimmed by 0 bases and V by 0 bases; bases with no gene match: 2. The CDR3 length is 16 residues. Germline V gene data show CDR1 as SGDLS and CDR2 as YYNGEE. The CDR3 loop reads CASSVALAGDQETQYF. CDR3 nucleotides: TGTGCCAGCAGCGTAGCTCTAGCGGGGGACCAAGAGACCCAGTACTTC.

The chain links TRBV5-1 to TRBJ1-4; 9 positions agree with TRBD1. CDR3 length: 15 residues. After removal of 7 bases from V and 7 bases from J, the junction contained 11 bases not matched to a gene. Germline V gene lookup returns CDR1 SGHRS and CDR2 YFSETQ. The CDR3 sequence is CASRQETGGGEKLFF. The CDR3 nucleotides are TGCGCCAGCCGCCAAGAAACAGGGGGCGGTGAAAAACTGTTTTTT.

In this sample, this clone turned up a few times. The chain carries TRBV10-3 and TRBJ2-7; TRBD2 matches at 10 bases. The CDR3 contains 14 residues. CDR1 is ENHRY, CDR2 SYGVKD, per germline. After removal of 5 bases from V and 1 base from J, the junction contained 2 bases not matched to a gene. CDR3 region: CAISTSGTSYEQYF. CDR3 sequence (DNA): TGTGCCATCAGTACTAGCGGGACGTCCTACGAGCAGTACTTC.

The chain combines TRBV7-2 with TRBJ2-5, with 10 bases fitting TRBD2. The germline gives CDR1 SGHTA, CDR2 FQGNSA. Germline trimming cut 0 bases from V and 5 bases from J; bases unmatched to any gene: 21. The CDR3 spans 21 residues. The CDR3 sequence is CASSLAFVAGGSNGQAETQYF. The CDR3 DNA sequence: TGTGCCAGCAGCTTAGCTTTTGTAGCGGGAGGCAGCAACGGGCAGGCGGAGACCCAGTACTTC.

The V gene is TRBV2, the J gene TRBJ1-1; D remains ambiguous. CDR3 length: 13 amino acids. Germline values: CDR1 SNHLY, CDR2 FYNNEI. The germline V and J ends were trimmed by 2 bases and 0 bases, with 4 bases remaining between them. The DNA for the CDR3 is TGTGCCAGCAGTGAACGTCTGAACACTGAAGCTTTCTTT. Encoded protein: CASSERLNTEAFF. The whole variable domain, remainder taken from reference TRBV2 and TRBJ1-1, is EPEVTQTPSHQVTQMGQEVILRCVPISNHLYFYWYRQILGQKVEFLVSFYNNEISEKSEIFDDQFSVERPDGSNFTLKIRSTKLEDSAMYFCASSERLNTEAFFGQGTRLTVV.

This clone was recorded a few times. The chain couples TRBV7-2 to TRBJ2-3, with 8 nucleotides matching TRBD1. Germline CDR1 and CDR2: SGHTA and FQGNSA. The CDR3 has 12 amino acids. With V trimmed by 8 bases and J by 4 bases, 2 bases remained unmatched. CDR3 nucleotides: TGTGCCAGCCAGGGGGCCGCAGATACGCAGTATTTT. Protein sequence: CASQGAADTQYF.

This rearrangement joins TRBV9 to TRBJ1-5; 8 nucleotides align to TRBD1. CDR1 and CDR2 (germline): SGDLS, YYNGEE. The CDR3 length is 15 residues. V lost 2 bases and J lost 5; bases outside the gene matches: 6. The CDR3 sequence is CASSVAGQEHQPQHF. CDR3 sequence (DNA): TGTGCCAGCAGCGTTGCGGGACAGGAACATCAGCCCCAGCATTTT.

V gene TRBV7-9 combines with J gene TRBJ2-7, with 13 bases that match TRBD2. Germline-derived CDR1 and CDR2 are SEHNR and FQNEAQ (reference sequence). The CDR3 extends over 15 amino acids. V dropped 3 bases and J dropped 4; count of bases not matched to a gene: 3. CDR3 residues: CASSFRTSGGYEQYF. CDR3 DNA: TGTGCCAGCAGCTTCCGGACTAGCGGGGGATACGAGCAGTACTTC.

The chain is built from TRBV29-1 and TRBJ2-5; no reliable D call. This CDR3 is built from 14 residues. V lost 1 base to trimming and J lost 1 base, with 10 bases between them. In germline, CDR1 is SQVTM, CDR2 ANQGSEA. This chain's CDR3 is CSVEGDSAQETQYF. DNA of the CDR3: TGCAGCGTTGAAGGAGACTCCGCCCAAGAGACCCAGTACTTC. The whole variable domain, filled in from reference TRBV29-1 and TRBJ2-5, reads SAVISQKPSRDICQRGTSLTIQCQVDSQVTMMFWYRQQPGQSLTLIATANQGSEATYESGFVIDKFPISRPNLTFSTLTVSNMSPEDSSIYLCSVEGDSAQETQYFGPGTRLLVL.

This clone has just a few counts. Here the CDR3 reads CASSISRDPPLHF. CDR3 DNA sequence: TGTGCCAGCAGCATCTCCAGGGATCCACCCCTCCACTTT. The V call is TRBV12-1, the J call TRBJ1-6; the D call of TRBD1 is as the table states it, not checked on the DNA. TRBV12-1 is a pseudogene segment. This CDR3 is built from 13 residues.

V usage is TRBV7-6 and J usage is TRBJ1-4; D uncertain. The CDR3 loop spans 16 amino acids. V was clipped by 5 bases and J by 7 bases, with 20 bases between them. Germline loops: CDR1 SGHVS, CDR2 FNYEAQ. As DNA, the CDR3 is TGTGCCAGCAGCCGAATGGATCCGGGGTTAAGTGAAAAACTGTTTTTT. This gives the protein CASSRMDPGLSEKLFF. Full variable domain (rest looked up from reference TRBV7-6 and TRBJ1-4): GAGVSQSPRYKVTKRGQDVALRCDPISGHVSLYWYRQALGQGPEFLTYFNYEAQQDKSGLPNDRFSAERPEGSISTLTIQRTEQRDSAMYRCASSRMDPGLSEKLFFGSGTQLSVL.

The J gene is TRBJ2-7, the V gene TRBV18, with a possible D match to TRBD2 (5 bases). The CDR3 consists of 14 residues. CDR1 is KGHSH and CDR2 is LQKENI in the germline V gene. Between the trimmed V and J ends, which lost 3 bases and 3 bases, there was a span of 12 bases. This chain's CDR3 is CASSPPRAGYEQYF. In nucleotides, the CDR3 is TGTGCCAGCTCACCGCCGAGGGCGGGCTACGAGCAGTACTTC.

The chain is built from TRBV28 and TRBJ1-2; no definite D call. Germline V CDR1 and CDR2: MDHEN, SYDVKM. CDR3 size: 13 residues. Trimming cost V 7 bases and J 5 bases, with 14 bases left between them. The CDR3 region has the DNA TGTGCCAGCATCCCCCTGGAGGGATATGGCTACACCTTC. Translated, it gives CASIPLEGYGYTF.

This clone turned up a few times. The CDR3 nucleotides are TGTGCCAGCAGCTCTAGAACGGGACAACAAGAGACCCAGTACTTC. Translating gives CASSSRTGQQETQYF. V and J are TRBV13 and TRBJ2-5; tentative D call: TRBD1 (6 bases). V was shortened by 4 bases and J by 2 bases, with 14 bases between the two germline ends. The germline V gene encodes CDR1 PRHDT and CDR2 FYEKMQ (reference sequence). This CDR3 is 15 amino acids long.

The V gene is TRBV30, the J gene TRBJ2-2; TRBD1 agrees at 9 bases. Looked up from germline, CDR1 is GTSNPN and CDR2 is SVGIG (reference sequence). The trim removed 8 bases at V and 6 bases at J, leaving 10 bases unmatched. The CDR3 sequence is 14 residues long. In nucleotides, the CDR3 is TGTGCCGAGGACAGGGGCGCGGGGGCCGGGGAGCTGTTTTTT. Amino acids: CAEDRGAGAGELFF. Based on the CDR3 plus reference TRBV30 and TRBJ2-2, the full variable domain is SQTIHQWPATLVQPVGSPLSLECTVEGTSNPNLYWYRQAAGRGLQLLFYSVGIGQISSEVPQNLSASRPQDRQFILSSKKLLLSDSGFYLCAEDRGAGAGELFFGEGSRLTVL.

V is TRBV7-8 and J is TRBJ2-2; 9 nucleotides line up with TRBD2. The CDR3 length is 17 residues. Looked up from germline, CDR1 is SGHVS and CDR2 is FQNEAQ. V trimming: 5 bases; J trimming: 1 base; junction bases outside the gene matches: 8. CDR3 sequence (DNA): TGTGCCAGCAGCGGAAGAACTAGCGGGCTGAACACCGGGGAGCTGTTTTTT. Translated, it gives CASSGRTSGLNTGELFF. Drawing the rest from reference TRBV7-8 and TRBJ2-2, the complete variable domain is GAGVSQSPRYKVAKRGQDVALRCDPISGHVSLFWYQQALGQGPEFLTYFQNEAQLDKSGLPSDRFFAERPEGSVSTLKIQRTQQEDSAVYLCASSGRTSGLNTGELFFGEGSRLTVL.

This chain uses TRBV14 with TRBJ2-2; 9 positions agree with TRBD1. CDR3 size: 17 residues. Trimming took 4 bases from V and 5 from J; bases not matched to a gene: 11. The germline V gene encodes CDR1 SGHDN and CDR2 FVKESK. The CDR3 DNA is TGTGCCAGCAGCCTTAAACAGGGGGCGCGGAGAACCGGGGAGCTGTTTTTT. Translation: CASSLKQGARRTGELFF.

The chain recombines TRBV25-1 with TRBJ2-7; D is possibly TRBD1 (6 bases). The CDR3 consists of 13 residues. The germline V and J ends were trimmed by 4 bases and 7 bases, with 14 bases remaining between them. Germline CDR1 is MGHDK and CDR2 is SYGVNS. The CDR3 reads CASSAQGDREQYF. The CDR3 bases are TGTGCCAGCAGTGCCCAGGGAGACAGGGAGCAGTACTTC.

This clone was seen only a few times. The chain has TRBV19 and TRBJ2-5; 11 nucleotides match TRBD2. Germline assignment: CDR1 LNHDA and CDR2 SQIVND (reference sequence). CDR3 length: 16 amino acids. Germline trimming cut 6 bases from V and 4 bases from J; bases unmatched to any gene: 10. CDR3 in amino acids: CASSQTPLAGAETQYF. Written as DNA, the CDR3 is TGTGCCAGTAGCCAAACTCCACTAGCGGGGGCAGAGACCCAGTACTTC.